This entry is about one TCR beta chain. The sample comes from a study of blood T cell repertoires in COVID-19. Overall study: The origin of the acute and convalescent COVID-19 samples was the United States, Italy and Spain.

In the study's own analysis: Counts of nucleated cells, estimated from reference gene primer amplification, were obtained. The assay was immunoSEQ multiplex PCR, and TCRdb's table has in-frame clones only and misses some. V and J calls and clone size come straight from that table; D and trimming were deduced from the DNA. The sample records roughly 150,000 clones, around 89% being singletons. J lost 10 bases, V lost 3 bases, and 10 bases had no gene match. Germline CDR1 KGHDR, CDR2 SFDVKD. The CDR3 has 14 amino acids. This sequence originates from a man aged 55-75 years with acute or convalescent COVID-19. Sequences were obtained from peripheral blood. J is TRBJ1-2 and V is TRBV24-1; TRBD1 matches 7 bases. DNA of the CDR3: TGTGCCACCAGTGATAAGACAGGGAGACGGCCCTACACCTTC. This sequence encodes CATSDKTGRRPYTF.